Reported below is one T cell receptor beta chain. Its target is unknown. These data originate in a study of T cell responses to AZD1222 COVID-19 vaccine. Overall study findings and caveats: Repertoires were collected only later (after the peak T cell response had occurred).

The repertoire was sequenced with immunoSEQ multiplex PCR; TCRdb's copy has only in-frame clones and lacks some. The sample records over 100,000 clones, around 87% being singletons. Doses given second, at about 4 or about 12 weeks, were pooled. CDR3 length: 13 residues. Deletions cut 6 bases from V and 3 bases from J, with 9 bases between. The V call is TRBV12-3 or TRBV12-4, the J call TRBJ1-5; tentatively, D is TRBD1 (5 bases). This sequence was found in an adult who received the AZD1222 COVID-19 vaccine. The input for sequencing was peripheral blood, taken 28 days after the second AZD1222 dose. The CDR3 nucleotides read TGTGCCAGCAGCTGGGGCCCCAATCAGCCCCAGCATTTT. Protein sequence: CASSWGPNQPQHF.